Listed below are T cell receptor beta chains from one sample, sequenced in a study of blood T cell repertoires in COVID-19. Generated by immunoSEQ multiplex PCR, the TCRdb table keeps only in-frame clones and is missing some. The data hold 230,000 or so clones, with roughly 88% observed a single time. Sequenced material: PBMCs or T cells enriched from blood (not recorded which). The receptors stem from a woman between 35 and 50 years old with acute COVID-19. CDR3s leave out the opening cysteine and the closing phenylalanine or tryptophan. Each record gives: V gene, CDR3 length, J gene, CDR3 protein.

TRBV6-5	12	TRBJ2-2	ASTWGGALGELF
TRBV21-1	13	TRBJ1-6	ASSKATDLNSPLH
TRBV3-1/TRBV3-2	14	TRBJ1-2	ASSQDFERWLSGYT
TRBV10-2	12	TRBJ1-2	ASSHPQRRNGYT
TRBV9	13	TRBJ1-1	ASSVSGAFKSEAF
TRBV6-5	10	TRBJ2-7	ASRQGIYEQY
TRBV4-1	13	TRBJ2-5	ASSQGDREEETQY
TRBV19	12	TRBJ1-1	ASTLGGFGTEAF
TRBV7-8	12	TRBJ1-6	ATGGMVPNSPLH
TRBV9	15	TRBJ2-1	ASNKGEFGMASYEQF
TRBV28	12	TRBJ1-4	ASRTTGRWEKLF
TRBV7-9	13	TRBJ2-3	ASSILATGRDTQY
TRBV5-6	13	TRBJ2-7	ASSRRTGPSYEQY